This T cell receptor (beta chain) was identified during a study of CXCR3-negative and CXCR3-positive naive CD8 T cells. TRB cDNA libraries were made by UMI-labeled 5' RACE. TCRdb re-called the 5' RACE reads, yielding one record per CDR3 amino acid sequence without DNA. In all, the sample yields around 61,000 distinct CDR3 sequences. Those CD8+ T cells considered naive were CD45RO-CCR7+CD27+CD95-. A remark on this clonotype: Its antigen is unidentified.

Study-level points and caveats: The study found CXCR3 expression partially decreased after cryopreservation and ran most assays on fresh PBMCs. A higher hydrophobicity marked the TRB CDR3s of CXCR3-positive naive cells versus CXCR3-negative naive cells.

The clonotype comes from a human donor in good health. Some clones in this sample may be carry-over from other donors' samples. Sequenced material: naive CXCR3+ CD8+ T cells from blood. Subset in this sample: CD45RO-CCR7+CD27+CD95- naive CD8+ T cells expressing CXCR3 (TNR3+).

The CDR3 region is CASRQMNTEAFF. The chain joins TRBV7-9 to TRBJ1-1. The CDR3 is 12 amino acids. Looked up from germline, CDR1 is SEHNR and CDR2 is FQNEAQ (reference sequence). The full variable domain, its missing parts supplied by reference TRBV7-9 and TRBJ1-1, is DTGVSQNPRHKITKRGQNVTFRCDPISEHNRLYWYRQTLGQGPEFLTYFQNEAQLEKSRLLSDRFSAERPKGSFSTLEIQRTEQGDSAMYLCASRQMNTEAFFGQGTRLTVV.